This TCR beta chain was identified during a study of vaccination effects on CD4 cells after COVID-19. Overall study context: Post-vaccine specimens were collected at a median of 72 days following the second dose.

The sample holds a few counts of this clone. Its target is not known. This CDR3 region has 17 residues. V shed 3 bases and J 4 bases; nucleotides not matched to a gene: 11. Looked up from germline, CDR1 is MNHEY and CDR2 is SVGEGT. Peptide-pool stimulation followed by sequencing identified expanded antigen-specific CD4+ clonotypes in the ViraFEST assay. After less than twelve days in culture, the CD4+ T cells were isolated. Two doses of BNT162b2 or mRNA-1273 vaccine were administered to participants. Researchers swapped half the medium for IL-2 medium on both days 3 and 7. Regarding the study as a whole: Early post-infection timepoints were absent, and convalescent patients were few. Late after vaccination, infection- and vaccine-induced clones showed marked clonal contraction.

Libraries were prepared by immunoSEQ multiplex PCR; TCRdb keeps only in-frame clonotypes and omits some of them. The sample lists over 50,000 clones, about three quarters occurring once. The material was CD4+ T cells from PBMCs cultured with HCoV-229E spike peptides, obtained after COVID-19 vaccination. This chain links TRBV6-2 or TRBV6-3 with TRBJ2-2; 7 bases align to TRBD1. The source is a human donor who received a COVID-19 vaccine. CDR3 in amino acids: CASSYYRQGDGTGELFF. For the CDR3, the DNA is TGTGCCAGCAGTTATTACCGACAGGGTGATGGCACCGGGGAGCTGTTTTTT.